This T cell receptor beta chain was recovered during a study of T cell responses to AZD1222 COVID-19 vaccine. Study-wide results and limits: Just 5 to 7 AZD1222 recipients tested seropositive at baseline. Across spike, vaccine-associated CD4 TCRs were found, dominant at 160-218 and 743-854.

Clones were read by immunoSEQ multiplex PCR, and TCRdb kept only the in-frame ones, dropping some. The sample carries about 180,000 clones, around 88% recorded once. This CDR3 spans 15 amino acids. CDR1 is SGHTA and CDR2 is FQGNSA in the germline V gene. Between the trimmed V and J ends, which lost 6 bases and 7 bases, there was a span of 16 bases. The sample holds a few counts of this clone. No antigen is known for it. This clonotype was sampled from an adult who received the AZD1222 COVID-19 vaccine. This chain connects TRBV7-2 to TRBJ1-6; D is possibly TRBD1 (5 bases). The input for sequencing was peripheral blood, taken 28 days after the second AZD1222 dose. CDR3 DNA: TGTGCCAGCAGGTTTAAGAGGGGAGAGAATTCACCCCTCCACTTT. Its protein is CASRFKRGENSPLHF.